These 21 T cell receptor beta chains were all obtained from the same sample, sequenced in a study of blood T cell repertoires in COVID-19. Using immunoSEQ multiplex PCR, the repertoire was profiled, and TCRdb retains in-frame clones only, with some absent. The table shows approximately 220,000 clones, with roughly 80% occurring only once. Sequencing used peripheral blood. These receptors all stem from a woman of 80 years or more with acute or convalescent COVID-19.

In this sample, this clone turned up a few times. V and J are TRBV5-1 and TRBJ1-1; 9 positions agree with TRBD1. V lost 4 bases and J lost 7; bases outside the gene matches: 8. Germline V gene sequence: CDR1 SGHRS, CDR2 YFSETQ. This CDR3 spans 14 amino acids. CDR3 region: CASSPGQGGGEAFF. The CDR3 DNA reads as TGCGCCAGCAGCCCGGGACAGGGTGGAGGTGAAGCTTTCTTT. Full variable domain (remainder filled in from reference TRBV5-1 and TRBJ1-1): KAGVTQTPRYLIKTRGQQVTLSCSPISGHRSVSWYQQTPGQGLQFLFEYFSETQRNKGNFPGRFSGRQFSNSRSEMNVSTLELGDSALYLCASSPGQGGGEAFFGQGTRLTVV.

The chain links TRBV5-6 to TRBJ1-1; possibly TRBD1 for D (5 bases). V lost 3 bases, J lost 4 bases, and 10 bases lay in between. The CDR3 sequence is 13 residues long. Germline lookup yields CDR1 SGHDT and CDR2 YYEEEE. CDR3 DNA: TGTGCCAGCAGCTGGGGACTGGCCACTGAAGCTTTCTTT. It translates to CASSWGLATEAFF.

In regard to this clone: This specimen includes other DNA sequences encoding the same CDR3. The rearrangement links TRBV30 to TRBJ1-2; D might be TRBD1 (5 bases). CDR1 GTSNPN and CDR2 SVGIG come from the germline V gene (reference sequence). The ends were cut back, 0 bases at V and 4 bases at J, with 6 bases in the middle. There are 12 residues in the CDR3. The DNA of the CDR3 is TGTGCCTGGAGTGTCGGGGGCTATGGCTACACCTTC. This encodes CAWSVGGYGYTF.

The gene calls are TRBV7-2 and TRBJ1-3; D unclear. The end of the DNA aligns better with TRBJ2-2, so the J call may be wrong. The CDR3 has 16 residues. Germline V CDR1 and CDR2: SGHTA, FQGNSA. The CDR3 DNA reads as TGTGCCAGCAGCTTTAACAGCCACCTCAATACCGGGGAGCTGTTTTTT. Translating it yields CASSFNSHLNTGELFF.

In nucleotides, the CDR3 is TGTGCCAGCGGCCTCCGGGTCTACGAGCAGTACTTC. This encodes CASGLRVYEQYF. The chain has TRBV27 and TRBJ2-7, with D unresolved. CDR1 and CDR2 (germline): MNHEY, SMNVEV (reference sequence). Trimming left V 8 bases short and J 3 bases short, with 11 bases between. The CDR3 extends over 12 amino acids.

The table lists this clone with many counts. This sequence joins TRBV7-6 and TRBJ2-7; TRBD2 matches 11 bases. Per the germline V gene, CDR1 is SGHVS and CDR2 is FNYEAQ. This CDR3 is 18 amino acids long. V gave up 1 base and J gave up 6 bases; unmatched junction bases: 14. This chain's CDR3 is CASSLGLAGGGMFSEQYF. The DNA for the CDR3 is TGTGCCAGCAGCTTAGGGCTAGCGGGAGGAGGCATGTTTAGCGAGCAGTACTTC.

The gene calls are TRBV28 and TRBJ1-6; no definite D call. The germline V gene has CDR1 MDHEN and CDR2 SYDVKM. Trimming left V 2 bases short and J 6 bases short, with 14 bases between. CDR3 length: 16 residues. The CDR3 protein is CASSLGRYLVNSPLHF. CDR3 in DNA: TGTGCCAGCAGTTTAGGCAGGTACCTTGTTAATTCACCCCTCCACTTT.

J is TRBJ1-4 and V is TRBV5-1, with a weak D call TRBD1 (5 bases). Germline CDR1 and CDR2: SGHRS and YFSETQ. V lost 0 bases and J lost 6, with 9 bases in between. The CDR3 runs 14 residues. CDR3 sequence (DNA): TGCGCCAGCAGCTTGGGGGGCTTCGATGAAAAACTGTTTTTT. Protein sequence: CASSLGGFDEKLFF.

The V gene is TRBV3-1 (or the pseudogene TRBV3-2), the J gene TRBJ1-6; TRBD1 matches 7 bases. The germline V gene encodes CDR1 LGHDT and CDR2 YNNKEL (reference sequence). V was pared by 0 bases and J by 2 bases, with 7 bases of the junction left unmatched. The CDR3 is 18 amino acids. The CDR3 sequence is CASSQDRQGGTYNSPLHF. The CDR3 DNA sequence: TGTGCCAGCAGCCAAGATCGCCAGGGGGGAACCTATAATTCACCCCTCCACTTT.

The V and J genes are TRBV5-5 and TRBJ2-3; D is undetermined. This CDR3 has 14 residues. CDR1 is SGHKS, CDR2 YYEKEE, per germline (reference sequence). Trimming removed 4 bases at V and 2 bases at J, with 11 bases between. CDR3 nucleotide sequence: TGTGCCAGCAGCCGGAGCGTTTACACAGATACGCAGTATTTT. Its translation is CASSRSVYTDTQYF.

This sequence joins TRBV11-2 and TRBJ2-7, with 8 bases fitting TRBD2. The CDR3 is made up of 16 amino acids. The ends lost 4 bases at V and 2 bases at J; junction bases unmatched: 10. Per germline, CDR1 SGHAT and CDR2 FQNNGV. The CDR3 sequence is CASSSYLGRGPYEQYF. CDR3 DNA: TGTGCCAGCAGCTCCTACCTCGGGAGGGGTCCCTACGAGCAGTACTTC.

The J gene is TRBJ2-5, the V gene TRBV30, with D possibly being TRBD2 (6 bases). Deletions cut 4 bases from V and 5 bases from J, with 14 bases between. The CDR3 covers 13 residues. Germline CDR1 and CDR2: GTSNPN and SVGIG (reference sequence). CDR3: CAWNGGDGETQYF. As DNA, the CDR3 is TGTGCCTGGAACGGCGGGGACGGGGAGACCCAGTACTTC.

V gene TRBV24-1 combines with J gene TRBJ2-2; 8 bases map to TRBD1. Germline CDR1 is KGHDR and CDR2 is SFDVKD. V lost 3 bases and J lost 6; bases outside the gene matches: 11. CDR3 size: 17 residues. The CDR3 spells CATSDGMAGGSSGELFF. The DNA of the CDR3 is TGTGCCACCAGTGATGGTATGGCAGGGGGCTCGTCCGGGGAGCTGTTTTTT.

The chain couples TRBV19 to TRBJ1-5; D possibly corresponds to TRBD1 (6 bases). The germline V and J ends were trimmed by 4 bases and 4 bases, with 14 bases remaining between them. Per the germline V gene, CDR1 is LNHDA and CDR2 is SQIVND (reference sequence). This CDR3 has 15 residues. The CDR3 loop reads CASSTQDSNNQPQHF. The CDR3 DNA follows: TGTGCCAGTAGTACCCAGGACAGCAATAATCAGCCCCAGCATTTT. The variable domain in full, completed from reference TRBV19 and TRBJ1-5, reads DGGITQSPKYLFRKEGQNVTLSCEQNLNHDAMYWYRQDPGQGLRLIYYSQIVNDFQKGDIAEGYSVSREKKESFPLTVTSAQKNPTAFYLCASSTQDSNNQPQHFGDGTRLSIL.

The CDR3 sequence is CASGQAPVADYGYTF. Here the CDR3 DNA reads TGTGCTAGTGGCCAAGCGCCAGTCGCAGACTATGGCTACACCTTC. J is TRBJ1-2 and V is TRBV12-5; D ambiguous. CDR3 length: 15 residues. V was clipped by 6 bases and J by 3 bases, with 17 bases between them. The V gene's germline CDR1 is LGHNT and CDR2 FRNRAP.

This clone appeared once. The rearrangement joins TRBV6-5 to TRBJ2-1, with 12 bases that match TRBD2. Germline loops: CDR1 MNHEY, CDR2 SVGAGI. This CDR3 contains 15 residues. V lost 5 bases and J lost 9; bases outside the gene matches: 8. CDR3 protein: CASSRGLAGPPEQFF. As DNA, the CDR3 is TGTGCCAGCAGTCGCGGACTAGCGGGACCCCCTGAGCAGTTCTTC.

The CDR3 loop reads CASRTVSGNTIYF. CDR3 coding DNA: TGTGCCAGCAGGACTGTCTCTGGAAACACCATATATTTT. The chain is built from TRBV6-5 and TRBJ1-3; D is ambiguous. The germline V gene encodes CDR1 MNHEY and CDR2 SVGAGI. The V gene lost 6 bases and the J gene lost 0 bases, with 6 bases spanning the gap. This CDR3 comprises 13 residues.

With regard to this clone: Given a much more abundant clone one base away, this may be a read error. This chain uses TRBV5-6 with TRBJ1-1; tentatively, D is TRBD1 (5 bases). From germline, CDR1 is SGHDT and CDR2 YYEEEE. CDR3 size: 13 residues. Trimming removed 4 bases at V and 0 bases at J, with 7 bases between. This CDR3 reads CASSLRVNTEAFF. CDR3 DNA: TGTGCCAGCAGCCTCAGGGTGAACACTGAAGCTTTCTTT.

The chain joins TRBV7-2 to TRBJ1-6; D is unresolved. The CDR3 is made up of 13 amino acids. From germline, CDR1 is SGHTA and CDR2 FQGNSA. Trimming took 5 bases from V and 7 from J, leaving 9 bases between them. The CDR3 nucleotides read TGTGCCAGCAGCCCCCAAACAAATTCACCCCTCCACTTT. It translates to CASSPQTNSPLHF. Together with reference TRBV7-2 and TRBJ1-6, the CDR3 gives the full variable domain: GAGVSQSPSNKVTEKGKDVELRCDPISGHTALYWYRQSLGQGLEFLIYFQGNSAPDKSGLPSDRFSAERTGGSVSTLTIQRTQQEDSAVYLCASSPQTNSPLHFGNGTRLTVT.

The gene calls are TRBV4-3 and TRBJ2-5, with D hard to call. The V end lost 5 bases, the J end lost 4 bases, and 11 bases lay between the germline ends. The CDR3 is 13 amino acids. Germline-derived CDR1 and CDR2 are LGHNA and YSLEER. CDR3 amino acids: CASSFKIGETQYF. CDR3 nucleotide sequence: TGCGCCAGCAGCTTTAAGATCGGAGAGACCCAGTACTTC.

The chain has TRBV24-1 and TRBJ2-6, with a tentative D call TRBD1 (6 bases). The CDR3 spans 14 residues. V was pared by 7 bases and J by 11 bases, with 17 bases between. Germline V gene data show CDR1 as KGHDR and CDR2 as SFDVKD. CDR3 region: CATSDTGTPYVLTF. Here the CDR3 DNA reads TGTGCCACCAGCGACACCGGGACACCGTACGTCCTGACTTTC.